These 27 T cell receptor beta chains share one sample of origin, sequenced in a study of OX40 agonist ivuxolimab in advanced cancers. The table came from immunoSEQ multiplex PCR; TCRdb's copy has only in-frame clones and leaves some out. This table holds some 49,000 clones, less than 90% found once. The sample here was CD4+ or CD8+ T cells sorted from blood, taken in a trial of the OX40 agonist ivuxolimab. The receptors shown here come from an adult with an advanced solid tumor such as melanoma, head and neck, liver or kidney cancer.

The chain combines TRBV7-2 with TRBJ2-5; TRBD1 agrees at 8 bases. Germline V gene data show CDR1 as SGHTA and CDR2 as FQGNSA. The V and J ends lost 0 bases and 5 bases, in that order; junction bases with no gene match: 8. CDR3 length equals 16 residues. The CDR3 here is CASSLALGQGWETQYF. The CDR3 DNA sequence: TGTGCCAGCAGCTTAGCGCTTGGACAGGGATGGGAGACCCAGTACTTC. Full variable domain (missing parts from reference TRBV7-2 and TRBJ2-5): GAGVSQSPSNKVTEKGKDVELRCDPISGHTALYWYRQSLGQGLEFLIYFQGNSAPDKSGLPSDRFSAERTGGSVSTLTIQRTQQEDSAVYLCASSLALGQGWETQYFGPGTRLLVL.

The V and J genes are TRBV7-8 and TRBJ2-3; maybe TRBD1 (6 bases). V lost 5 bases, J lost 4 bases, and 13 bases lay in between. The CDR3 extends over 14 amino acids. The germline CDR1 and CDR2 sequences are SGHVS and FQNEAQ. This CDR3 is CASSPAYRADTQYF. In DNA form, the CDR3 reads TGTGCCAGCAGCCCAGCATACAGGGCAGATACGCAGTATTTT.

CDR3: CASSPGGQTDTQYF. As DNA, the CDR3 is TGTGCCAGCAGTCCAGGGGGTCAGACAGATACGCAGTATTTT. This chain uses TRBV28 with TRBJ2-3; 7 bases fit TRBD1. Germline CDR1 and CDR2: MDHEN and SYDVKM. The trim removed 5 bases at V and 3 bases at J, leaving 5 bases unmatched. The CDR3 runs to 14 residues.

The V and J genes are TRBV4-1 and TRBJ2-5; 11 nucleotides line up with TRBD2. Germline values: CDR1 MGHRA, CDR2 YSYEKL. There are 16 residues in the CDR3. The V segment lost 4 bases and the J segment 2 bases; nucleotides outside the gene matches: 6. CDR3 amino acids: CASSPSGLAVQETQYF. The DNA of the CDR3 is TGCGCCAGCAGCCCTTCGGGACTAGCGGTTCAAGAGACCCAGTACTTC.

The chain combines TRBV7-9 with TRBJ1-2; a possible D gene is TRBD1 (6 bases). Germline CDR1 SEHNR, CDR2 FQNEAQ (reference sequence). The CDR3 contains 14 residues. V was shortened by 5 bases and J by 8 bases, with 18 bases between the two germline ends. The CDR3 protein is CASSPSSGAGGYTF. DNA of the CDR3: TGTGCCAGCAGCCCCAGCTCGGGGGCTGGCGGCTACACCTTC.

This clone was seen just once. This rearrangement joins TRBV6-5 to TRBJ2-2; 7 bases agree with TRBD1. CDR1 MNHEY and CDR2 SVGAGI come from the germline V gene. The junction had 9 bases not matched to a gene; V was cut back by 6 bases and J by 8 bases. This CDR3 has 14 amino acids. CDR3 DNA sequence: TGTGCCAGCAGCCCACGACAGGGATCGGGGGAGCTGTTTTTT. It encodes CASSPRQGSGELFF.

This clone has just a few counts. Other DNA sequences in the same sample also yield this CDR3. V is TRBV6-1 and J is TRBJ2-7; 7 bases map to TRBD1. Germline V gene lookup returns CDR1 MNHNS and CDR2 SASEGT. With V trimmed by 3 bases and J by 0 bases, 2 bases remained unmatched. This CDR3 comprises 14 residues. CDR3: CASSEGDSSYEQYF. The CDR3 DNA sequence: TGTGCCAGCAGTGAGGGGGACAGCTCCTACGAGCAGTACTTC.

The CDR3 DNA reads as TGTGCCTGGATGATGGGGCTGGACTTGAACACTGAAGCTTTCTTT. It encodes CAWMMGLDLNTEAFF. The rearrangement joins TRBV30 to TRBJ1-1; tentatively, D is TRBD1 (5 bases). V was shortened by 4 bases and J by 0 bases, with 15 bases between the two germline ends. The CDR3 is 15 amino acids. In germline, CDR1 is GTSNPN, CDR2 SVGIG (reference sequence).

The chain combines TRBV2 with TRBJ2-3; D is perhaps TRBD2 (6 bases). V was clipped by 10 bases and J by 6 bases, with 20 bases between them. Germline V gives CDR1 SNHLY, CDR2 FYNNEI. The length of the CDR3 is 14 residues. The CDR3 region is CATRDSLWADTQYF. The CDR3 DNA is TGTGCCACCCGGGACTCTCTCTGGGCCGATACGCAGTATTTT.

This chain uses TRBV7-9 with TRBJ2-7, with D possibly matching TRBD1 (5 bases). CDR1 SEHNR and CDR2 FQNEAQ come from the germline V gene (reference sequence). The CDR3 consists of 13 residues. V lost 5 bases and J 0 bases, leaving 8 bases between the germline ends. The CDR3 bases are TGTGCCAGCAGCGCGACAGTCTCCTACGAGCAGTACTTC. Its protein is CASSATVSYEQYF.

The sample holds one count of this clone. This chain links TRBV4-3 with TRBJ2-2; a possible D gene is TRBD1 (6 bases). Deletions cut 1 base from V and 6 bases from J, with 9 bases between. Germline-derived CDR1 and CDR2 are LGHNA and YSLEER. CDR3 size: 14 residues. Here the CDR3 reads CASSQVRGAGELFF. The CDR3 DNA follows: TGCGCCAGCAGCCAAGTCAGGGGAGCCGGGGAGCTGTTTTTT.

The chain links TRBV27 to TRBJ2-7; 9 bases align to TRBD1. Germline-derived CDR1 and CDR2 are MNHEY and SMNVEV (reference sequence). The V segment lost 4 bases and the J segment 5 bases; nucleotides outside the gene matches: 9. This CDR3 spans 15 amino acids. This chain's CDR3 is CASSSLQGAEHEQYF. The CDR3 bases are TGTGCCAGCAGTTCCCTACAGGGGGCGGAACACGAGCAGTACTTC.

The rearrangement uses TRBV5-1 and TRBJ1-5; weak D call: TRBD1 (6 bases). The CDR3 runs to 21 residues. Per the germline V gene, CDR1 is SGHRS and CDR2 is YFSETQ. V lost 0 bases and J lost 1, with 26 bases in between. The CDR3 coding sequence is TGCGCCAGCAGCTTGGCCGGGGACGACAGGCGAACATTTCTAAGCAATCAGCCCCAGCATTTT. Its protein product is CASSLAGDDRRTFLSNQPQHF.

The chain links TRBV11-1 to TRBJ2-7; D perhaps matches TRBD1 (5 bases). Trimming shortened V by 3 bases and J by 5 bases, and 14 bases separated the two germline ends. The CDR3 is made up of 14 amino acids. Germline CDR1 is SGHAT and CDR2 is FQDESV (reference sequence). The CDR3 loop is CASSFLGAQDEQYF. The CDR3 DNA sequence: TGTGCCAGCAGCTTTCTAGGGGCGCAGGACGAGCAGTACTTC.

This rearrangement joins TRBV27 to TRBJ2-2; D not certain. Trimming removed 4 bases from V and 7 bases from J, with 16 bases in between. This CDR3 region has 15 residues. Germline values: CDR1 MNHEY, CDR2 SMNVEV (reference sequence). The chain's CDR3 is CASSSRYQSVGELFF. CDR3 nucleotides: TGTGCCAGCAGTTCCAGGTACCAGTCTGTCGGGGAGCTGTTTTTT.

V usage is TRBV7-3 and J usage is TRBJ2-3; no clear D gene. Germline loops: CDR1 SGHTA, CDR2 FQGTGA. This CDR3 is built from 13 residues. Trimming removed 2 bases at V and 0 bases at J, with 3 bases between. The CDR3 coding sequence is TGTGCCAGCAGCTTACAAAGCACAGATACGCAGTATTTT. Protein sequence: CASSLQSTDTQYF.

The CDR3 spells CAWSPRGGRGHQETQYF. The DNA for the CDR3 is TGTGCCTGGAGTCCTCGGGGGGGCAGGGGGCACCAAGAGACCCAGTACTTC. This chain joins TRBV30 and TRBJ2-5, with D perhaps TRBD1 or TRBD2 (8 bases each). From germline, CDR1 is GTSNPN and CDR2 SVGIG (reference sequence). The CDR3 runs 17 residues. V was shortened by 2 bases and J by 0 bases, with 19 bases between the two germline ends. The full variable domain, rest sourced from reference TRBV30 and TRBJ2-5, is SQTIHQWPATLVQPVGSPLSLECTVEGTSNPNLYWYRQAAGRGLQLLFYSVGIGQISSEVPQNLSASRPQDRQFILSSKKLLLSDSGFYLCAWSPRGGRGHQETQYFGPGTRLLVL.

The rearrangement links TRBV15 to TRBJ2-5; 12 nucleotides agree with TRBD2. Trimming removed 3 bases from V and 1 base from J; junction bases left unmatched: 3. Per the germline V gene, CDR1 is LNHNV and CDR2 is YYDKDF (reference sequence). The CDR3 loop spans 16 amino acids. CDR3 sequence reads: CATSSRTSGAQETQYF. The CDR3, as DNA: TGTGCCACCAGCAGTAGGACTAGCGGGGCCCAAGAGACCCAGTACTTC.

This clone was seen at least ten times. The V and J genes are TRBV9 and TRBJ2-2; maybe TRBD2 (5 bases). Per the germline V gene, CDR1 is SGDLS and CDR2 is YYNGEE. V was trimmed by 3 bases and J by 1 base, leaving 13 bases between them. This CDR3 has 16 residues. In nucleotides, the CDR3 is TGTGCCAGCAGCGGACAAGTTAGCGAGAACACCGGGGAGCTGTTTTTT. Translating gives CASSGQVSENTGELFF.

The chain is built from TRBV10-3 and TRBJ2-7; D not resolved. V was clipped by 0 bases and J by 3 bases, with 6 bases between them. The germline V gene has CDR1 ENHRY and CDR2 SYGVKD. CDR3 length: 13 residues. CDR3 in amino acids: CAISESPVYEQYF. Here the CDR3 DNA reads TGTGCCATCAGTGAGTCGCCTGTCTACGAGCAGTACTTC.

The chain employs TRBV6-1 and TRBJ2-6; the D gene is possibly TRBD1 (5 bases). V dropped 2 bases and J dropped 0 bases, with 14 bases sitting between them. Germline CDR1 MNHNS, CDR2 SASEGT. The CDR3 runs to 18 residues. CDR3 amino acids: CASSELGATFSGANVLTF. The CDR3 DNA reads as TGTGCCAGCAGTGAACTAGGGGCAACATTCTCTGGGGCCAACGTCCTGACTTTC.

This clone was found a few times. The chain combines TRBV10-3 with TRBJ2-5; D possibly corresponds to TRBD2 (6 bases). The DNA end lines up better with TRBJ2-7; the J call may be wrong. Germline V gene sequence: CDR1 ENHRY, CDR2 SYGVKD. The CDR3 totals 14 residues. The CDR3 sequence: CAISEPGDPYEQYF. The CDR3 nucleotides read TGTGCCATCAGTGAGCCGGGGGACCCGTACGAGCAGTACTTC.

This chain joins TRBV4-3 and TRBJ1-3; TRBD1 might be the D (5 bases). Germline V CDR1 and CDR2: LGHNA, YSLEER. Trimming stripped 0 bases from V and 0 bases from J, with 15 bases between. The CDR3 covers 18 residues. The CDR3 nucleotides read TGCGCCAGCAGCCAAGATGTGACGGGGACGGGCTCTGGAAACACCATATATTTT. Its protein is CASSQDVTGTGSGNTIYF.

This chain links TRBV9 with TRBJ2-4; D possibly corresponds to TRBD1 (5 bases). The germline V gene encodes CDR1 SGDLS and CDR2 YYNGEE. The CDR3 is made up of 15 amino acids. V shed 0 bases and J shed 6 bases, with 13 bases lying between them. Here the CDR3 DNA reads TGTGCCAGCAGCGTAGGGGGCTCCGCCGTAAACATTCAGTACTTC. It translates to CASSVGGSAVNIQYF.

The genes are TRBV6-6 and TRBJ1-5; D is unclear. The CDR3 sequence is 11 residues long. CDR1 and CDR2 (germline): MNHNY, SVGAGI (reference sequence). Trimming removed 6 bases from V and 11 bases from J, with 11 bases in between. The CDR3 coding sequence is TGTGCCAGCAGCCCTGGGAGAGCCCAGCATTTT. It specifies CASSPGRAQHF.

The table lists this clone with a few counts. The genes are TRBV5-5 and TRBJ2-2; D is undetermined. V lost 1 base, J lost 2 bases, and 6 bases lay in between. Germline V gene data show CDR1 as SGHKS and CDR2 as YYEKEE (reference sequence). The length of the CDR3 is 14 residues. The CDR3 DNA follows: TGTGCCAGCAGCTTGAAAAGTAACACCGGGGAGCTGTTTTTT. It is translated as CASSLKSNTGELFF.

This sequence joins TRBV15 and TRBJ2-3, with 8 positions matching TRBD2. V was pared by 6 bases and J by 2 bases, with 4 bases of the junction left unmatched. The CDR3 is made up of 14 amino acids. Germline assignment: CDR1 LNHNV and CDR2 YYDKDF (reference sequence). The CDR3, as DNA: TGTGCCACCAGGGCGGGGGGCTCCACAGATACGCAGTATTTT. Its translation is CATRAGGSTDTQYF.